This is a list of T cell receptor beta chains from one sample in a study of radiation and T cells in renal cell carcinoma. Assay: immunoSEQ multiplex PCR; the TCRdb copy retains only in-frame clones and omits some. This table holds about 16,000 clones, 55% to 75% found once. The input for sequencing was tumor tissue, taken from a patient whose treatment was nephrectomy without radiotherapy. The receptor set was obtained from a man aged 40-50 years with renal cell carcinoma. CDR3s include the opening cysteine and the closing phenylalanine or tryptophan.

V: TRBV5-6; J: TRBJ1-1; CDR3: CASSLSGTGEAFF
V: TRBV28; J: TRBJ2-5; CDR3: CASSLSRRQKETQYF
V: TRBV7-3; J: TRBJ1-2; CDR3: CASSLSGYGYTF
V: TRBV4-2; J: TRBJ2-7; CDR3: CASSRDGAEAYEQYF
V: TRBV7-3; J: TRBJ1-1; CDR3: CASSPAVNTEAFF
V: TRBV30; J: TRBJ1-3; CDR3: CAWSPIQGHSGNTIYF
V: TRBV5-6; J: TRBJ2-7; CDR3: CASSRWTDPYEQYF
V: TRBV7-7; J: TRBJ2-7; CDR3: CASSITYEQYF
V: TRBV7-9; J: TRBJ2-7; CDR3: CASSALPETSYEQYF
V: TRBV28; J: TRBJ1-2; CDR3: CASSTGTGALNSRGYTF
V: TRBV7-9; J: TRBJ1-1; CDR3: CASSFGGYTEAFF
V: TRBV9; J: TRBJ2-3; CDR3: CASSSDGTSGGGDTDTQYF
V: TRBV6-5; J: TRBJ1-4; CDR3: CASSERGWEKLFF
V: TRBV5-4; J: TRBJ2-5; CDR3: CASSFSQTRETQYF
V: TRBV7-9; J: TRBJ2-2; CDR3: CASSLRSGGYTGELFF
V: TRBV6-5; J: TRBJ2-7; CDR3: CASQDDRVSYEQYF
V: TRBV6-5; J: TRBJ2-2; CDR3: CASSIQGAGTGELFF
V: TRBV28; J: TRBJ1-6; CDR3: CASSLSLGLGSYNSPLHF
V: TRBV10-3; J: TRBJ2-7; CDR3: CASRDRSYEQYF
V: TRBV7-2; J: TRBJ1-1; CDR3: CASSLAPANTEAFF
V: TRBV5-8; J: TRBJ2-2; CDR3: CASSPTGVSNTGELFF
V: TRBV7-9; J: TRBJ1-2; CDR3: CASSLAGQANYGYTF
V: TRBV7-8; J: TRBJ2-2; CDR3: CASSQTGYSITGELFF
V: TRBV6-5; J: TRBJ1-2; CDR3: CASSLTGYGYTF
V: TRBV19; J: TRBJ1-5; CDR3: CASREQGSSNQPQHF
V: TRBV25-1; J: TRBJ2-3; CDR3: CASSEKGHRTDTQYF
V: TRBV5-6; J: TRBJ1-5; CDR3: CASSKRTGGFQPQHF